The 25 T cell receptor beta chains below all came from one sample that was sequenced in a study of blood T cell repertoires in COVID-19. Sequencing was performed with immunoSEQ multiplex PCR; in TCRdb, only in-frame clones are kept and a portion is missing. The sample has under 450,000 clones, 80% to 90% seen once; the top ten hold approximately 1.3%. Sequenced sample: PBMCs or T cells enriched from blood (not recorded which). The receptors here all came from a man aged 30 to 45 who had recovered from COVID-19.

The genes are TRBV11-2 and TRBJ1-2, with D maybe TRBD1 (6 bases). Germline CDR1 is SGHAT and CDR2 is FQNNGV. CDR3 length: 13 amino acids. The V gene lost 5 bases and the J gene lost 5 bases, with 12 bases spanning the gap. In nucleotides, the CDR3 is TGTGCCAGCAGCCCAGGGACACCGTATGGCTACACCTTC. Its translation is CASSPGTPYGYTF.

V gene TRBV12-3 or TRBV12-4 combines with J gene TRBJ1-2; the D is unclear. The CDR3 is made up of 13 amino acids. Trimming left V 6 bases short and J 4 bases short, with 12 bases between. This CDR3 is CASSSQVPYGYTF. The CDR3 coding sequence is TGTGCCAGCAGCTCTCAGGTGCCCTATGGCTACACCTTC.

J is TRBJ1-1 and V is TRBV5-1; D not resolved. V gave up 3 bases and J gave up 1 base, with 7 bases separating them. The CDR3 extends over 13 amino acids. Germline V gives CDR1 SGHRS, CDR2 YFSETQ. The CDR3 coding sequence is TGCGCCAGCAGCTCAGGCTCGAACACTGAAGCTTTCTTT. Protein: CASSSGSNTEAFF.

This clone was found once. The rearrangement uses TRBV6-5 and TRBJ1-1, with a tentative D call TRBD1 (5 bases). Trimming removed 10 bases from V and 0 bases from J, with 12 bases in between. This CDR3 spans 13 amino acids. CDR1 is MNHEY and CDR2 is SVGAGI in the germline V gene. CDR3 amino acids: CATRGGLNTEAFF. CDR3 DNA sequence: TGTGCCACTCGCGGGGGGTTGAACACTGAAGCTTTCTTT.

The rearrangement uses TRBV30 and TRBJ2-2; 7 nucleotides line up with TRBD1. This CDR3 is 14 amino acids long. V lost 2 bases, J lost 6 bases, and 6 bases stayed unmatched. Germline V lookup: CDR1 GTSNPN, CDR2 SVGIG (reference sequence). This chain's CDR3 is CAWSRQGWSGELFF. In DNA, the CDR3 is TGTGCCTGGAGTAGACAGGGTTGGTCCGGGGAGCTGTTTTTT.

This clone was seen a few times. The rearrangement links TRBV19 to TRBJ1-2; a possible D gene is TRBD1 (6 bases). V gave up 7 bases and J gave up 3 bases, with 15 bases separating them. Germline loops: CDR1 LNHDA, CDR2 SQIVND (reference sequence). CDR3 length: 14 residues. The CDR3, as DNA: TGTGCCAGTACCGATACCGGGACACACTATGGCTACACCTTC. This gives the protein CASTDTGTHYGYTF.

The gene calls are TRBV5-6 and TRBJ2-7, with a tentative D call TRBD1 (6 bases). The germline V and J ends were trimmed by 2 bases and 4 bases, with 10 bases remaining between them. The CDR3 runs to 13 residues. CDR1 and CDR2 (germline): SGHDT, YYEEEE. Here the CDR3 reads CASSFGGEYEQYF. In DNA, the CDR3 is TGTGCCAGCAGCTTTGGGGGCGAGTACGAGCAGTACTTC.

This clone was seen a handful of times. The chain carries TRBV6-5 and TRBJ1-2; D is perhaps TRBD1 (6 bases). CDR1 is MNHEY, CDR2 SVGAGI, per germline. Trimming pared 7 bases from V and 6 bases from J, leaving 12 bases between. This CDR3 contains 12 residues. CDR3 sequence: CASNDRFNGYTF. The CDR3 DNA is TGTGCCAGCAACGACAGGTTCAATGGCTACACCTTC.

The rearrangement uses TRBV27 and TRBJ1-6; D remains unclear. Germline CDR1 MNHEY, CDR2 SMNVEV (reference sequence). Trimming stripped 0 bases from V and 0 bases from J, with 6 bases between. The CDR3 sequence is 16 residues long. CDR3 sequence (DNA): TGTGCCAGCAGTTTATCCCGTAGCTCCTATAATTCACCCCTCCACTTT. It encodes CASSLSRSSYNSPLHF.

This clone has more than one count but fewer than ten. V and J are TRBV6-6 and TRBJ1-5, with D possibly TRBD1 on 5 matching bases. V was trimmed by 6 bases and J by 4 bases, leaving 13 bases between them. The CDR3 contains 14 residues. CDR1 and CDR2 from the germline V gene are MNHNY and SVGAGI (reference sequence). The CDR3 region is CASSPQGFNQPQHF. CDR3 in DNA: TGTGCCAGCAGCCCTCAGGGTTTTAATCAGCCCCAGCATTTT.

The chain couples TRBV9 to TRBJ1-5, with D possibly matching TRBD1 (5 bases). The CDR3 spans 15 residues. Per germline, CDR1 SGDLS and CDR2 YYNGEE. V lost 0 bases, J lost 5 bases, and 12 bases lay in between. As DNA, the CDR3 is TGTGCCAGCAGCGTAGGGGGACTATTGTATCAGCCCCAGCATTTT. The encoded protein is CASSVGGLLYQPQHF. Full variable domain (remainder filled in from reference TRBV9 and TRBJ1-5): DSGVTQTPKHLITATGQRVTLRCSPRSGDLSVYWYQQSLDQGLQFLIQYYNGEERAKGNILERFSAQQFPDLHSELNLSSLELGDSALYFCASSVGGLLYQPQHFGDGTRLSIL.

The chain has TRBV5-1 and TRBJ1-1; the match to TRBD1 covers 9 bases. The CDR3 loop spans 17 amino acids. Germline-derived CDR1 and CDR2 are SGHRS and YFSETQ. V trimming: 2 bases; J trimming: 0 bases; junction bases outside the gene matches: 8. The CDR3 sequence is CASSLPGQGLMNTEAFF. CDR3 nucleotide sequence: TGCGCCAGCAGCTTACCGGGACAGGGTTTAATGAACACTGAAGCTTTCTTT.

A single count supports this clone. V and J are TRBV9 and TRBJ1-2; a possible D gene is TRBD1 (5 bases). Trimming took off 0 bases at V and 0 bases at J, with 9 bases between the two ends. The V gene's germline CDR1 is SGDLS and CDR2 YYNGEE. This CDR3 comprises 15 residues. The CDR3 DNA sequence: TGTGCCAGCAGCGTAGATACAGGATCTAACTATGGCTACACCTTC. Its protein is CASSVDTGSNYGYTF.

The chain joins TRBV7-8 to TRBJ1-5; 7 bases line up with TRBD1. Trimming removed 5 bases from V and 7 bases from J; junction bases left unmatched: 11. This CDR3 spans 15 amino acids. Germline V gene sequence: CDR1 SGHVS, CDR2 FQNEAQ. CDR3 nucleotide sequence: TGTGCCAGCAGCAAGAGGGACAGTAAGATGCAGCCCCAGCATTTT. Its protein is CASSKRDSKMQPQHF.

The chain joins TRBV5-5 to TRBJ1-3; 10 bases match TRBD1. Germline assignment: CDR1 SGHKS and CDR2 YYEKEE (reference sequence). The CDR3 spans 16 residues. V was pared by 3 bases and J by 9 bases, with 12 bases of the junction left unmatched. The CDR3 DNA is TGTGCCAGCAGCTCACTAGACCCGGGACAGGGGTTCACCATATATTTT. Its protein is CASSSLDPGQGFTIYF.

The rearrangement joins TRBV19 to TRBJ2-3, with TRBD2 matching 10 bases. CDR1 and CDR2 from the germline V gene are LNHDA and SQIVND (reference sequence). The junction had 21 bases not matched to a gene; V was cut back by 4 bases and J by 5 bases. This CDR3 has 20 amino acids. The CDR3 coding sequence is TGTGCCAGTAGTACCCAACGCCCCCTTACTAGCGGGGTACAGGTAGATACGCAGTATTTT. As protein: CASSTQRPLTSGVQVDTQYF.

This clone has just one count. V gene TRBV6-5 combines with J gene TRBJ1-2; perhaps TRBD1 as D (6 bases). The CDR3 is 14 residues long. The V end was cut by 7 bases, the J end by 2 bases, with 14 bases between. Germline CDR1 is MNHEY and CDR2 is SVGAGI. CDR3 loop: CASTFGQGNYGYTF. In DNA, the CDR3 is TGTGCCAGCACGTTTGGGCAGGGGAACTATGGCTACACCTTC.

This clone was found a few times. V gene TRBV19 combines with J gene TRBJ2-1, with a weak D call TRBD2 (5 bases). Trimming stripped 4 bases from V and 6 bases from J, with 13 bases between. CDR3 length: 14 residues. Germline CDR1 is LNHDA and CDR2 is SQIVND (reference sequence). The DNA for the CDR3 is TGTGCCAGTAGTAGGGCCGCTAGCTCCAATGAGCAGTTCTTC. This translates into CASSRAASSNEQFF. The variable domain in full, with the rest retrieved from reference TRBV19 and TRBJ2-1, is DGGITQSPKYLFRKEGQNVTLSCEQNLNHDAMYWYRQDPGQGLRLIYYSQIVNDFQKGDIAEGYSVSREKKESFPLTVTSAQKNPTAFYLCASSRAASSNEQFFGPGTRLTVL.

The V and J genes are TRBV6-6 and TRBJ1-1; D unresolved. The CDR3 sequence is 13 residues long. V gave up 6 bases and J gave up 1 base, with 9 bases separating them. In germline, CDR1 is MNHNY, CDR2 SVGAGI (reference sequence). The CDR3 loop reads CASRATENTEAFF. The CDR3 DNA is TGTGCCAGCAGAGCTACAGAGAACACTGAAGCTTTCTTT.

V gene TRBV6-4 combines with J gene TRBJ2-3; 8 nucleotides agree with TRBD1. The CDR3 sequence is 16 residues long. After removal of 3 bases from V and 4 bases from J, the junction contained 9 bases not matched to a gene. CDR1 and CDR2 from the germline V gene are MRHNA and SNTAGT. DNA of the CDR3: TGTGCCAGCAGTGAATCCCCAGGGGGCGAATCAGATACGCAGTATTTT. It translates to CASSESPGGESDTQYF.

The chain combines TRBV3-1 (or the pseudogene TRBV3-2) with TRBJ2-4; perhaps TRBD2 as D (6 bases). The length of the CDR3 is 18 residues. Trimming removed 0 bases from V and 1 base from J, with 16 bases in between. In germline, CDR1 is LGHDT, CDR2 YNNKEL (reference sequence). CDR3 sequence: CASSQDSNGAGAKNIQYF. The CDR3 DNA sequence: TGTGCCAGCAGCCAAGATAGCAATGGCGCGGGGGCCAAAAACATTCAGTACTTC.

In this sample, this clone turned up a few times. The genes are TRBV15 and TRBJ1-6, with D possibly matching TRBD1 (6 bases). Germline loops: CDR1 LNHNV, CDR2 YYDKDF (reference sequence). V was pared by 0 bases and J by 7 bases, with 16 bases between. This CDR3 contains 17 residues. The CDR3 spells CATSRDGGLGTNSPLHF. CDR3 bases: TGTGCCACCAGCAGAGACGGGGGGCTAGGAACGAATTCACCCCTCCACTTT. The whole variable domain, remainder taken from reference TRBV15 and TRBJ1-6, is DAMVIQNPRYQVTQFGKPVTLSCSQTLNHNVMYWYQQKSSQAPKLLFHYYDKDFNNEADTPDNFQSRRPNTSFCFLDIRSPGLGDTAMYLCATSRDGGLGTNSPLHFGNGTRLTVT.

DNA of the CDR3: TGTGCCAGCAGCTTGGTAAAAAGTCGGTTGGGCGACGAGCAGTACTTC. It encodes CASSLVKSRLGDEQYF. V usage is TRBV5-8 and J usage is TRBJ2-7; D gene ambiguous. CDR3 size: 16 residues. V lost 0 bases and J 5 bases, leaving 18 bases between the germline ends. Germline CDR1 is SGHTS and CDR2 is YDEGEE.

This chain connects TRBV5-1 to TRBJ2-3; 9 bases line up with TRBD2. Germline CDR1 is SGHRS and CDR2 is YFSETQ. With 0 bases clipped from V and 4 bases from J, the junction kept 6 bases outside the gene matches. The CDR3 spans 16 residues. The CDR3 DNA is TGCGCCAGCAGCTTGGCCTGGACTAGCGCCGCAGATACGCAGTATTTT. The encoded protein is CASSLAWTSAADTQYF. Filled out from reference TRBV5-1 and TRBJ2-3, the complete variable domain reads KAGVTQTPRYLIKTRGQQVTLSCSPISGHRSVSWYQQTPGQGLQFLFEYFSETQRNKGNFPGRFSGRQFSNSRSEMNVSTLELGDSALYLCASSLAWTSAADTQYFGPGTRLTVL.

The V call is TRBV7-3, the J call TRBJ1-3; 12 bases map to TRBD1. CDR1 is SGHTA, CDR2 FQGTGA, per germline. This CDR3 spans 17 amino acids. V trimming: 5 bases; J trimming: 3 bases; junction bases outside the gene matches: 8. CDR3: CASSPWGQGAFGNTIYF. CDR3 coding DNA: TGTGCCAGCAGCCCCTGGGGACAGGGGGCTTTTGGAAACACCATATATTTT.